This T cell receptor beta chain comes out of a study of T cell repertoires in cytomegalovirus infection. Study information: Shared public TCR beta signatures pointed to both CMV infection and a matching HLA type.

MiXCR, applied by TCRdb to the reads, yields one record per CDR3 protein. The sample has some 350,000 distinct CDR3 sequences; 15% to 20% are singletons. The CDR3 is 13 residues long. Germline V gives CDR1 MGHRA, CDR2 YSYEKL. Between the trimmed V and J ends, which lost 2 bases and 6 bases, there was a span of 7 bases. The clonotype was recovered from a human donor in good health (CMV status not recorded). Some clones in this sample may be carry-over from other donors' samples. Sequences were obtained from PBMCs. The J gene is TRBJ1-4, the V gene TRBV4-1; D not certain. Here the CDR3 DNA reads TGCGCCAGCAGCCAAAGGTCGTATGAAAAACTGTTTTTT. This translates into CASSQRSYEKLFF.